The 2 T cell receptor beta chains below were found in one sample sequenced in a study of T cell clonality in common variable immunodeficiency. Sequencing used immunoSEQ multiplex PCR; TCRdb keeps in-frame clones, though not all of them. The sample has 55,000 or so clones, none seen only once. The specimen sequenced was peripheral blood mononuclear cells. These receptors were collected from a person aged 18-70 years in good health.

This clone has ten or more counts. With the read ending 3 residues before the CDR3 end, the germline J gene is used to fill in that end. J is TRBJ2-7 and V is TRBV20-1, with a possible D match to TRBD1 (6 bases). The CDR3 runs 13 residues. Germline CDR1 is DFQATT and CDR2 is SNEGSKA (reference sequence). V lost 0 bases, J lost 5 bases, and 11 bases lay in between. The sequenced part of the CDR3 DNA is TGCAGTGCTAGAGACCAGGGGACGGACGAG. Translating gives CSARDQGTDE. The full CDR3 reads CSARDQGTDEQYF.

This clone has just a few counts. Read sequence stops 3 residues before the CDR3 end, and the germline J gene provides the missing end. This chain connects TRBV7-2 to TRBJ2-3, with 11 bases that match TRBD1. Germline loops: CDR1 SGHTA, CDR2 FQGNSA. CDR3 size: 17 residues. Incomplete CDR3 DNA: TGTGCCAGCAGCTTAGCCCCGGGACAGGGGGGAGACGAGACG. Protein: CASSLAPGQGGDET. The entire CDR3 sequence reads CASSLAPGQGGDETQYF. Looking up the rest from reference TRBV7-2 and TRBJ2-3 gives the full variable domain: GAGVSQSPSNKVTEKGKDVELRCDPISGHTALYWYRQSLGQGLEFLIYFQGNSAPDKSGLPSDRFSAERTGGSVSTLTIQRTQQEDSAVYLCASSLAPGQGGDETQYFGPGTRLTVL.